This T cell receptor (beta chain) was sequenced during a study of TET2 disruption in CD19-targeted CAR T cells (dated by TCRdb to the late 2010s). The study in broad terms: The number of samples was determined by the original clinical trial design and by which samples were available, and no additional inclusion criteria were applied.

In regard to this clone: What this receptor recognizes is not known. The read comes to an end 3 residues before the CDR3 does, leaving the germline J gene to fill in the end.

In light of the paper, this sample's treatment or condition label describes: autologous CTL019 cells: CD19 CAR with 4-1BB and CD3 zeta domains. The CD19 CAR incorporated TCR zeta and 4-1BB costimulatory signaling domains. Leukapheresis was used to collect T cells from peripheral blood for manufacturing CTL019. The DNeasy Blood and Tissue Kit was used to extract genomic DNA from pre-infusion T cells, peripheral blood, or sorted post-infusion T cells. Results the study describes overall, beyond this receptor: Conclusions about the patient's CAR T cells rested on extensive analysis of a single subject.

Sequences SGHRS (CDR1) and YFSETQ (CDR2) are obtained from the germline V gene. There are 15 amino acids in the CDR3, from cysteine to phenylalanine inclusive. The CDR3 was read in part: 36 bases, with the frame set at base 1. Trimming accounts for 1 base at V and 6 bases at J, while the number of junction bases matched to no gene is 6. TCR beta chain deep sequencing was performed with the immunoSEQ assay. Turning to the authors' computational methods: Only productive TCR beta rearrangements were used to compute clonotype frequencies. In TCRdb, the immuneACCESS table is reduced to in-frame sequences with V and J assigned. These tables do not hold every clone; where another copy was compared, an unresolved V gene accounts for under half, and the others remain unexplained. Clonal size and the V and J genes are those of that table, whereas D and trimming came from the DNA. The sample has under 30,000 clones on record. Clones ranked in the top ten supply 1.5% to 2% of the sample.

Rearrangement joined TRBV5-1 to TRBJ1-2; TRBD1 matches 10 bases in the middle. Sequences were derived from CD8- CAR+ T cells sorted from cultured blood T cells, sampled for CD19 CAR T cell therapy. Taken with the paper, the label for cell subset or site translates to: CD8-negative CAR-positive T cells from the infusion product. This TCR derives from a man in his sixties or seventies with chronic lymphocytic leukemia. The CDR3 protein: CASSLTTGGENGYTF. CDR3 DNA, as far as it was read: TGCGCCAGCAGCTTGACGACAGGGGGCGAAAATGGC.